The source of this TCR beta chain is a study of Ad26.COV2.S vaccination and SARS-CoV-2 variants. In the study overall: Participants got Ad26.COV2.S intramuscularly, once or twice 56 days apart. Study findings and constraints: Breadth measured for non-spike TCRs was similar across vaccine and placebo recipients.

Method: immunoSEQ multiplex PCR; TCRdb's copy keeps in-frame clones and lacks some. The sample carries some 390,000 clones, approximately 89% recorded once. This CDR3 has 13 amino acids. The J segment lost 5 bases and the V segment lost 4 bases, leaving 4 bases of the junction unmatched. Germline-derived CDR1 and CDR2 are SNHLY and FYNNEI. Treatment given: around 19 received Ad26.COV2.S at low or high dose, single or two shots; roughly 5 received placebo; per-sample allocation not given. The samples date from day 63 after the first vaccine or placebo injection. As concerns this clone: Its antigen remains unknown.

The sequence derives from a person between 18 and 65 years old who received the Ad26.COV2.S COVID-19 vaccine or a placebo. The gene calls are TRBV2 and TRBJ1-2; 7 nucleotides align to TRBD1. Here the sequenced sample was peripheral blood, taken in a trial of Ad26.COV2.S vaccine versus placebo. The CDR3 sequence is CASSGDRAYGYTF. The CDR3 DNA reads as TGTGCCAGCAGTGGAGACAGGGCGTATGGCTACACCTTC.